This T cell receptor beta chain was identified during a study of shared clonotypes between healthy human individuals. Study information: A couple of women and a few men aged 18 to 49 made up the donors.

This clone appeared a single time. A read error is likely here: a far larger clone is one base away. Sequencing was performed on unsorted PBMC DNA using ten immunoSEQ deep assay plates. The repertoire was sequenced with immunoSEQ multiplex PCR; TCRdb's copy has only in-frame clones and lacks some. This table has 90,000 to 100,000 clones, less than 50% appearing once. V lost 7 bases and J 3 bases, leaving 7 bases between the germline ends. CDR1 and CDR2 (germline): LGHNA, YNFKEQ. The CDR3 runs 12 residues. For unsorted samples, genomic DNA was extracted from tens of millions of PBMCs. The receptor's source is a woman in her thirties or forties in good health. Some clones in this sample may be carry-over from other donors' samples. Sequencing was done on a sample of PBMCs. The V and J genes are TRBV4-2 and TRBJ2-1; no clear D. CDR3 protein: CASTPSYNEQFF. The CDR3 DNA is TGTGCCAGCACCCCAAGCTACAATGAGCAGTTCTTC.